The next 7 T cell receptor beta chains were all read from a single sample in a study of T cell responses to AZD1222 COVID-19 vaccine. Profiled with immunoSEQ multiplex PCR; TCRdb holds only in-frame clones, not every one. The sample holds 90,000 to 120,000 clones, about 90% seen once. Sequences were derived from peripheral blood, sampled 28 days after the second AZD1222 dose. These receptors were collected from an adult who received the AZD1222 COVID-19 vaccine.

The V call is TRBV20-1, the J call TRBJ1-4; possible D gene TRBD1, 5 bases. The ends were cut back, 3 bases at V and 7 bases at J, with 15 bases in the middle. The germline gives CDR1 DFQATT, CDR2 SNEGSKA (reference sequence). This CDR3 contains 14 residues. The CDR3 DNA follows: TGCAGTGCTAGTAACCAGGGCGCGGGTGAAAAACTGTTTTTT. Its protein is CSASNQGAGEKLFF.

This chain joins TRBV6-7 and TRBJ1-5, with 8 bases lining up with TRBD1. TRBV6-7 has ORF status, its function being uncertain. V dropped 2 bases and J dropped 5; count of bases not matched to a gene: 11. The CDR3 spans 17 residues. The CDR3 here is CASSYLKRTGCDQPQHF. For the CDR3, the DNA is TGTGCCAGCAGTTACCTCAAACGGACAGGGTGCGATCAGCCCCAGCATTTT.

This clone was detected once. The J gene is TRBJ2-1, the V gene TRBV7-2; 8 positions match TRBD2. CDR1 and CDR2 (germline): SGHTA, FQGNSA. This CDR3 has 15 residues. V gave up 1 base and J gave up 5 bases; unmatched junction bases: 4. The CDR3 protein is CASSLVRGANNEQFF. CDR3 DNA: TGTGCCAGCAGCTTAGTGCGGGGGGCGAACAATGAGCAGTTCTTC.

The rearrangement joins TRBV3-1 (or the pseudogene TRBV3-2) to TRBJ1-1; the D is unclear. The germline V and J ends were trimmed by 0 bases and 0 bases, with 5 bases remaining between them. The CDR3 runs 14 residues. Germline V CDR1 and CDR2: LGHDT, YNNKEL (reference sequence). Written as DNA, the CDR3 is TGTGCCAGCAGCCAAGAGAGCATGAACACTGAAGCTTTCTTT. As protein: CASSQESMNTEAFF.

The chain has TRBV6-1 and TRBJ2-5; 9 bases match TRBD2. There are 16 residues in the CDR3. The germline V gene has CDR1 MNHNS and CDR2 SASEGT. Trimming at V came to 1 base and at J to 3 bases, leaving 6 bases not matched to a gene. For the CDR3, the DNA is TGTGCCAGCAGTGAAGTTGATAGCGGGGGAAAAGAGACCCAGTACTTC. It translates to CASSEVDSGGKETQYF.

The chain couples TRBV19 to TRBJ2-7; tentatively, D is TRBD2 (6 bases). Trimming removed 1 base at V and 1 base at J, with 11 bases between. This CDR3 spans 15 amino acids. Germline V gives CDR1 LNHDA, CDR2 SQIVND (reference sequence). The CDR3 is CASSIAGGTSYEQYF. The CDR3 DNA is TGTGCCAGTAGTATAGCTGGGGGGACTTCCTACGAGCAGTACTTC.

The genes are TRBV5-1 and TRBJ1-6, with D unresolved. The CDR3 is 14 residues long. From germline, CDR1 is SGHRS and CDR2 YFSETQ. Between the trimmed V and J ends, which lost 4 bases and 10 bases, there was a span of 15 bases. CDR3 coding DNA: TGCGCCAGCAGCGAGTCCCTGGGGAACTCACCCCTCCACTTT. It codes for CASSESLGNSPLHF.